This entry concerns a single TCR beta chain. The target antigen is unknown. The library targeted TCRbeta and was prepared with unique molecular identifiers. MiXCR, applied by TCRdb to the PCR reads, yields one record per CDR3 protein. The table shows about 260,000 distinct CDR3 sequences, with around 10% occurring only once. This record comes from a study of T-cell reconstitution after alpha-beta-depleted transplantation in children. Whole-study results and caveats: Diversity of TCRbeta at day 60 was high in some patients, arising from surviving recipient T cells and thymic progenitors.

The CDR3 sequence is 13 residues long. Sequencing was performed on peripheral blood, taken 180 days after TCRalphabeta/CD19-depleted stem cell transplant. The receptor was isolated from a male patient aged 2-9 years who had a stem cell transplant for chronic granulomatous disease, so the T cells may come from the graft donor. The chain couples TRBV21-1 to TRBJ2-7; the D segment call TRBD1 is taken from the table without a DNA check. TRBV21-1 is described as a pseudogene. The CDR3 DNA reads TGTGCCAGCAGCAAAGAGGGGTTCTACGAGCAGTACTTC. Translation: CASSKEGFYEQYF.